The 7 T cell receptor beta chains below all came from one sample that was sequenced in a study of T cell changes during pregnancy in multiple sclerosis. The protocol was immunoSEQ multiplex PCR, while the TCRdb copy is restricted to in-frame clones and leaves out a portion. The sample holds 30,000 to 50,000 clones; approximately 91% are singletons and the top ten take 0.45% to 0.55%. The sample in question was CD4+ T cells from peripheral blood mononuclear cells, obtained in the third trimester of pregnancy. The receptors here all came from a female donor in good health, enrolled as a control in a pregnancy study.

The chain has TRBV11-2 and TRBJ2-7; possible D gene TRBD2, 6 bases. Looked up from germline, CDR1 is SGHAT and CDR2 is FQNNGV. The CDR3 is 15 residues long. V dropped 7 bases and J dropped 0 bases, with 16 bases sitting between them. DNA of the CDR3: TGTGCCAGCATTTCTTTGGGGGGTGCCTCCTACGAGCAGTACTTC. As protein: CASISLGGASYEQYF.

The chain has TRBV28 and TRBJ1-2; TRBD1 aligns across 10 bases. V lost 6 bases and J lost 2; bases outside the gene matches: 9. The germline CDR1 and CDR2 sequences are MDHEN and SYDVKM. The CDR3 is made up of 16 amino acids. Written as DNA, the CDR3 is TGTGCCAGCAGACGCAGACAGGGGGCAACCAACTATGGCTACACCTTC. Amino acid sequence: CASRRRQGATNYGYTF.

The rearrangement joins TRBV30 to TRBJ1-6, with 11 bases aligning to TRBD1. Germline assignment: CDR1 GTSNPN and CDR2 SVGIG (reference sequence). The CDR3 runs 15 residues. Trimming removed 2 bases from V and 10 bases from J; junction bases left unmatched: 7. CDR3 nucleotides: TGTGCCTGGAGTCCGATGGGACAGGGGGAATCACCCCTCCACTTT. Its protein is CAWSPMGQGESPLHF.

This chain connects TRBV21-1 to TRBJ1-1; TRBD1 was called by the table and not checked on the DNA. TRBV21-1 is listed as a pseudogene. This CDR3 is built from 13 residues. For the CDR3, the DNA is TGTGCCAGCAGCCCCCGACAGGACACTGAAGCTTTCTTT. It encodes CASSPRQDTEAFF.

The CDR3 DNA sequence: TGTGCCTGGGGCTCACAGACTGAAAAACTGTTTTTT. This sequence encodes CAWGSQTEKLFF. The genes are TRBV30 and TRBJ1-4; D not certain. V gave up 5 bases and J gave up 7 bases, with 11 bases separating them. In germline, CDR1 is GTSNPN, CDR2 SVGIG (reference sequence). This CDR3 is built from 12 residues.

As DNA, the CDR3 is TGTGCCAGCCAAGCTGGGGCCCCCAATCTCTACGAGCAGTACTTC. This encodes CASQAGAPNLYEQYF. The chain couples TRBV2 to TRBJ2-7; TRBD1 might be the D (5 bases). Deletions cut 8 bases from V and 3 bases from J, with 20 bases between. Germline V gene lookup returns CDR1 SNHLY and CDR2 FYNNEI. The CDR3 extends over 15 amino acids.

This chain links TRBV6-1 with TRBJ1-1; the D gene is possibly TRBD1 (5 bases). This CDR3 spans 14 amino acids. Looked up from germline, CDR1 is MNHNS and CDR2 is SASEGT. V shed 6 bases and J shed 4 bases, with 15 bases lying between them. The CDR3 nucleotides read TGTGCCAGCAGCCGCCAGGGAAAGGGCACTGAAGCTTTCTTT. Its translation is CASSRQGKGTEAFF.